The 31 T cell receptor beta chains presented below share a single source sample, sequenced in a study of blood T cell repertoires in COVID-19. This table comes from immunoSEQ multiplex PCR, and its TCRdb copy is limited to in-frame clones, with some not included. The sample consists of over 70,000 clones, 75% to 90% of them appearing once. The sample consisted of peripheral blood. The receptors stem from a human donor in a cohort sampled during active COVID-19.

The chain carries TRBV6-2 or TRBV6-3 and TRBJ1-2, with 10 bases matching TRBD1. In germline, CDR1 is MNHEY, CDR2 SVGEGT. The CDR3 spans 14 residues. The trim removed 6 bases at V and 5 bases at J, leaving 6 bases unmatched. DNA for the CDR3: TGTGCCAGCAGCCAGACAGGGGGCGGTTATGGCTACACCTTC. It translates to CASSQTGGGYGYTF.

The chain combines TRBV7-7 with TRBJ2-5; D perhaps matches TRBD2 (7 bases). Trimming stripped 5 bases from V and 5 bases from J, with 18 bases between. This CDR3 comprises 15 residues. In germline, CDR1 is SSHAT, CDR2 FNYEAQ (reference sequence). The CDR3 is CASSRGGASAETQYF. Here the CDR3 DNA reads TGTGCCAGCAGCCGAGGGGGGGCTAGCGCGGAGACCCAGTACTTC.

The chain recombines TRBV5-1 with TRBJ2-5; possibly TRBD2 for D (5 bases). CDR3 length: 16 amino acids. Per the germline V gene, CDR1 is SGHRS and CDR2 is YFSETQ. V lost 0 bases, J lost 7 bases, and 19 bases lay in between. The CDR3 DNA reads TGCGCCAGCAGCTTGGCCGGGCGGGCCCAAGAGAGGACCCAGTACTTC. This translates into CASSLAGRAQERTQYF.

The chain couples TRBV6-5 to TRBJ2-7; D possibly corresponds to TRBD1 (6 bases). The CDR3 sequence is 14 residues long. V was shortened by 0 bases and J by 3 bases, with 9 bases between the two germline ends. The germline V gene encodes CDR1 MNHEY and CDR2 SVGAGI. For the CDR3, the DNA is TGTGCCAGCAGTTACTCGAGGACAGACTACGAGCAGTACTTC. Its translation: CASSYSRTDYEQYF.

This chain uses TRBV5-1 with TRBJ2-7; 7 nucleotides align to TRBD1. Germline CDR1 SGHRS, CDR2 YFSETQ. V trimming: 2 bases; J trimming: 3 bases; junction bases outside the gene matches: 5. CDR3 size: 14 residues. This chain's CDR3 is CASSFRQGNYEQYF. The CDR3 nucleotides are TGCGCCAGCAGCTTCCGACAGGGCAACTACGAGCAGTACTTC.

The rearrangement uses TRBV5-5 and TRBJ2-3, with 7 bases lining up with TRBD1. Germline trimming cut 3 bases from V and 0 bases from J; bases unmatched to any gene: 1. Germline CDR1 SGHKS, CDR2 YYEKEE (reference sequence). The CDR3 contains 14 residues. The CDR3 is CASSSDRSTDTQYF. The CDR3 nucleotides are TGTGCCAGCAGCTCGGACAGGAGCACAGATACGCAGTATTTT.

This clone was picked up a small number of times. This rearrangement joins TRBV11-2 to TRBJ2-3; possibly TRBD1 for D (5 bases). The CDR3 is 14 residues long. Deletions cut 5 bases from V and 0 bases from J, with 9 bases between. Germline V gene lookup returns CDR1 SGHAT and CDR2 FQNNGV. CDR3 protein: CASSVRVSTDTQYF. The CDR3, as DNA: TGTGCCAGCAGCGTCAGGGTTAGCACAGATACGCAGTATTTT.

The V call is TRBV27, the J call TRBJ1-2; tentatively, D is TRBD1 (6 bases). The germline V gene encodes CDR1 MNHEY and CDR2 SMNVEV (reference sequence). Trimming took off 4 bases at V and 0 bases at J, with 12 bases between the two ends. CDR3 length equals 15 residues. CDR3 DNA sequence: TGTGCCAGCAGTTATTCAGGGGCACCTAACTATGGCTACACCTTC. This codes for CASSYSGAPNYGYTF.

The DNA of the CDR3 is TGTGCCAGCAGTTTATCGGGAGAGCGGTACAATGAGCAGTTCTTC. This gives the protein CASSLSGERYNEQFF. The chain uses TRBV27 and TRBJ2-1; TRBD2 is a possible D gene (5 bases). With 0 bases removed from V and 4 bases from J, the gap between germline ends came to 10 bases. Germline CDR1 reads MNHEY; CDR2 reads SMNVEV (reference sequence). The CDR3 consists of 15 residues.

This chain links TRBV27 with TRBJ2-7; D unresolved. Germline V gene sequence: CDR1 MNHEY, CDR2 SMNVEV (reference sequence). The CDR3 spans 11 residues. The V end lost 6 bases, the J end lost 3 bases, and 6 bases lay between the germline ends. The CDR3 loop reads CASSPLYEQYF. CDR3 nucleotides: TGTGCCAGCAGCCCCCTCTACGAGCAGTACTTC.

The CDR3 nucleotides read TGTGTTTCGGGGTGGAGGCTCGATGGCTACACCTTC. Encoded protein: CVSGWRLDGYTF. The rearrangement links TRBV28 to TRBJ1-2, with no clear D. The CDR3 loop spans 12 amino acids. Germline loops: CDR1 MDHEN, CDR2 SYDVKM.

This chain links TRBV7-9 with TRBJ1-2; no clear D. The V and J ends lost 1 base and 3 bases respectively, with 12 bases between them. CDR3 length: 15 amino acids. CDR1 is SEHNR and CDR2 is FQNEAQ in the germline V gene (reference sequence). CDR3 DNA sequence: TGTGCCAGCAGCTTAGTCGGTCGGCAGGACTATGGCTACACCTTC. Its translation is CASSLVGRQDYGYTF.

The chain uses TRBV7-9 and TRBJ2-7; D may be TRBD1 (7 bases). Per the germline V gene, CDR1 is SEHNR and CDR2 is FQNEAQ (reference sequence). The CDR3 length is 13 residues. V was clipped by 4 bases and J by 7 bases, with 14 bases between them. The CDR3 sequence: CASSSTSGGEQYF. The CDR3 bases are TGTGCCAGCAGCTCAACGTCAGGGGGGGAGCAGTACTTC.

The rearrangement links TRBV6-6 to TRBJ2-1; TRBD2 matches at 8 bases. Germline loops: CDR1 MNHNY, CDR2 SVGAGI (reference sequence). With V trimmed by 4 bases and J by 7 bases, 6 bases remained unmatched. The CDR3 is 14 residues long. The CDR3 sequence: CASSFLGGGNEQFF. In DNA, the CDR3 is TGTGCCAGCAGTTTCCTCGGGGGGGGGAATGAGCAGTTCTTC.

V usage is TRBV29-1 and J usage is TRBJ1-4; 9 bases agree with TRBD1. Germline V lookup: CDR1 SQVTM, CDR2 ANQGSEA. This CDR3 has 16 residues. Trimming took 4 bases from V and 9 from J; bases not matched to a gene: 15. CDR3 DNA sequence: TGCAGCGTTGGATTGACGAACCGGGACAGGGACAAAAAACTGTTTTTT. It codes for CSVGLTNRDRDKKLFF.

The J gene is TRBJ2-2, the V gene TRBV3-1 (or the pseudogene TRBV3-2); D might be TRBD2 (6 bases). Trimming left V 0 bases short and J 4 bases short, with 15 bases between. This CDR3 is built from 17 residues. Germline V CDR1 and CDR2: LGHDT, YNNKEL (reference sequence). CDR3 coding DNA: TGTGCCAGCAGCCAAGAGTTACAGCTCGGGGGCACCGGGGAGCTGTTTTTT. This translates into CASSQELQLGGTGELFF.

The CDR3 loop is CASSLDITGRNTEAFF. DNA for the CDR3: TGTGCCAGCAGCTTAGATATTACAGGGAGGAACACTGAAGCTTTCTTT. The rearrangement links TRBV7-6 to TRBJ1-1, with a weak D call TRBD1 (6 bases). This CDR3 comprises 16 residues. V gave up 1 base and J gave up 1 base, with 13 bases separating them. Germline CDR1 and CDR2: SGHVS and FNYEAQ.

The chain is built from TRBV3-1 (or the pseudogene TRBV3-2) and TRBJ2-1; TRBD1 matches at 9 bases. The germline V gene encodes CDR1 LGHDT and CDR2 YNNKEL (reference sequence). The CDR3 length is 14 residues. V lost 4 bases and J lost 5; bases outside the gene matches: 3. The chain's CDR3 is CASSRGQGNNEQFF. The CDR3 bases are TGTGCCAGCAGCCGGGGACAGGGAAACAATGAGCAGTTCTTC.

The gene calls are TRBV19 and TRBJ1-2, with TRBD1 as a possible D gene (6 bases). Germline CDR1 reads LNHDA; CDR2 reads SQIVND (reference sequence). The V gene lost 6 bases and the J gene lost 5 bases, with 10 bases spanning the gap. The CDR3 is 12 amino acids. The CDR3 coding sequence is TGTGCCAGTAGCAGGGGAGATTATGGCTACACCTTC. Residues: CASSRGDYGYTF.

DNA of the CDR3: TGCGCCAGCAGAGAGGGACTAGCGGGTTGGGGGAACATTCAGTACTTC. Translating it yields CASREGLAGWGNIQYF. V gene TRBV10-2 combines with J gene TRBJ2-4; 12 nucleotides align to TRBD2. The CDR3 runs 16 residues. Looked up from germline, CDR1 is WSHSY and CDR2 is SAAADI. V gave up 6 bases and J gave up 7 bases; unmatched junction bases: 10.

The chain couples TRBV14 to TRBJ2-7; 8 bases line up with TRBD2. Trimming removed 4 bases from V and 1 base from J; junction bases left unmatched: 9. CDR3 size: 16 residues. Germline V gene lookup returns CDR1 SGHDN and CDR2 FVKESK. The CDR3 nucleotides are TGTGCCAGCAGCCTGAGCAAGCGGGGGCGATCCTACGAGCAGTACTTC. This gives the protein CASSLSKRGRSYEQYF.

The chain combines TRBV20-1 with TRBJ2-1; 8 positions agree with TRBD1. The CDR3 sequence is 15 residues long. Germline V gene data show CDR1 as DFQATT and CDR2 as SNEGSKA (reference sequence). J was trimmed by 4 bases and V by 3 bases; bases with no gene match: 8. This CDR3 is CSASSQGAFYNEQFF. CDR3 coding DNA: TGCAGTGCTAGTAGCCAGGGGGCGTTTTACAATGAGCAGTTCTTC.

The chain has TRBV15 and TRBJ1-2, with 8 bases lining up with TRBD1. The CDR3 is 16 residues long. Germline-derived CDR1 and CDR2 are LNHNV and YYDKDF (reference sequence). Unmatched junction bases numbered 9, after V lost 1 base and J lost 5 bases. The CDR3 nucleotides read TGTGCCACCAGCAGAGTTCCGCCGGACAGGGCGTATGGCTACACCTTC. This gives the protein CATSRVPPDRAYGYTF.

This clone has a handful of counts. The rearrangement joins TRBV5-6 to TRBJ1-1; D is possibly TRBD1 (5 bases). The germline V gene has CDR1 SGHDT and CDR2 YYEEEE. The CDR3 is made up of 12 amino acids. With 4 bases removed from V and 10 bases from J, the gap between germline ends came to 14 bases. The CDR3 here is CASSRQGLLAFF. The CDR3 DNA reads TGTGCCAGCAGCCGTCAGGGTCTGTTAGCTTTCTTT.

V gene TRBV18 combines with J gene TRBJ2-1; 10 bases map to TRBD1. The J segment lost 8 bases and the V segment lost 2 bases, leaving 3 bases of the junction unmatched. From germline, CDR1 is KGHSH and CDR2 LQKENI. The CDR3 spans 14 residues. The CDR3 DNA reads as TGTGCCAGCTCACCAAGGACAGGGGGAGATGAGCAGTTCTTC. As protein: CASSPRTGGDEQFF.

The chain recombines TRBV27 with TRBJ2-1, with D tentatively TRBD2 (6 bases). V lost 4 bases, J lost 2 bases, and 15 bases lay in between. The CDR3 spans 16 residues. In germline, CDR1 is MNHEY, CDR2 SMNVEV (reference sequence). This CDR3 is CASSWRVLPPYNEQFF. CDR3 sequence (DNA): TGTGCCAGCAGTTGGAGGGTCCTCCCGCCCTACAATGAGCAGTTCTTC.

The genes are TRBV7-9 and TRBJ1-3; D ambiguous. The CDR3 covers 14 residues. V was pared by 0 bases and J by 4 bases, with 7 bases between. CDR1 and CDR2 (germline): SEHNR, FQNEAQ (reference sequence). The CDR3 protein is CASSLAAAGNTIYF. CDR3 bases: TGTGCCAGCAGCTTAGCCGCGGCAGGAAACACCATATATTTT.

The V call is TRBV30, the J call TRBJ1-3, with 7 bases identical to TRBD1. J was trimmed by 4 bases and V by 0 bases; bases with no gene match: 9. This CDR3 has 16 residues. Per the germline V gene, CDR1 is GTSNPN and CDR2 is SVGIG (reference sequence). DNA for the CDR3: TGTGCCTGGAGTGTAGGGGGCACAAGGACCGGAAACACCATATATTTT. Encoded protein: CAWSVGGTRTGNTIYF.

The J gene is TRBJ1-1, the V gene TRBV28, with 7 positions matching TRBD1. After removal of 7 bases from V and 0 bases from J, the junction contained 8 bases not matched to a gene. Per the germline V gene, CDR1 is MDHEN and CDR2 is SYDVKM. The CDR3 length is 15 residues. The CDR3 loop reads CASTQEGALNTEAFF. DNA of the CDR3: TGTGCCAGCACTCAAGAGGGGGCTCTGAACACTGAAGCTTTCTTT. Based on the CDR3 plus reference TRBV28 and TRBJ1-1, the full variable domain is DVKVTQSSRYLVKRTGEKVFLECVQDMDHENMFWYRQDPGLGLRLIYFSYDVKMKEKGDIPEGYSVSREKKERFSLILESASTNQTSMYLCASTQEGALNTEAFFGQGTRLTVV.

The rearrangement links TRBV5-1 to TRBJ2-7, with 8 nucleotides matching TRBD1. There are 13 residues in the CDR3. V lost 5 bases and J lost 6; bases outside the gene matches: 7. CDR1 and CDR2 (germline): SGHRS, YFSETQ. The CDR3 sequence is CASRGTTGGEQYF. The CDR3 DNA is TGCGCCAGCAGGGGGACCACAGGGGGCGAGCAGTACTTC.

The genes are TRBV6-5 and TRBJ2-5, with D maybe TRBD2 (6 bases). The germline V and J ends were trimmed by 6 bases and 1 base, with 12 bases remaining between them. The CDR3 covers 14 residues. Germline assignment: CDR1 MNHEY and CDR2 SVGAGI. CDR3 loop: CASSHGGIQETQYF. DNA for the CDR3: TGTGCCAGCAGCCACGGGGGAATCCAAGAGACCCAGTACTTC.